The 19 T cell receptor beta chains reported below all come from one sample, sequenced in a study of Graves' ophthalmopathy and Graves' hyperthyroidism. Amplification targeted the TCR beta CDR3 regions, with RNA transcripts as the source material. Scientists carried out first-round RT-PCR using HTBI primers and then a second-round multiplex PCR. Via MiXCR, TCRdb re-called the multiplex PCR reads, giving one row per CDR3 protein. The profile shows 350,000 to 450,000 distinct CDR3 sequences, around 21% of them singletons. The specimen sequenced was peripheral blood. The origin of the receptors is a woman between 18 and 29 years old with stable Graves' hyperthyroidism.

The chain couples TRBV24-1 to TRBJ2-2; D unresolved. CDR3 length: 15 residues. The V and J ends lost 3 bases and 0 bases respectively, with 7 bases between them. CDR1 and CDR2 from the germline V gene are KGHDR and SFDVKD. CDR3 coding DNA: TGTGCCACCAGTGATACCGTTTCGAACACCGGGGAGCTGTTTTTT. Its protein is CATSDTVSNTGELFF.

The rearrangement joins TRBV12-3 or TRBV12-4 to TRBJ1-5, with D possibly matching TRBD1 (6 bases). The CDR3 loop spans 13 amino acids. V lost 6 bases to trimming and J lost 8 bases, with 14 bases between them. The CDR3 sequence: CASRDTGKEPQHF. The CDR3 coding sequence is TGTGCCAGCAGAGACACAGGGAAAGAGCCCCAGCATTTT.

This clonotype was observed a few times. A read error is possible here, since a much larger clone lies one base away. This is likely a read error, given that the CDR3 carries no conserved phenylalanine or tryptophan at its end. The DNA of the CDR3 is TGCGCCAGCAGCGGGACTAGGAGGCCGCCCTACGAGCAGTACTAC. Translated: CASSGTRRPPYEQYY. The V and J genes are TRBV4-1 and TRBJ2-7; TRBD2 agrees at 8 bases. V trimming: 5 bases; J trimming: 2 bases; junction bases outside the gene matches: 8. Germline V gene data show CDR1 as MGHRA and CDR2 as YSYEKL. This CDR3 has 15 amino acids.

Many counts were recorded for this clonotype. This chain links TRBV12-3 or TRBV12-4 with TRBJ1-1; D perhaps matches TRBD1 (6 bases). The CDR3 runs 17 residues. Trimming removed 5 bases from V and 2 bases from J, with 21 bases in between. The CDR3 reads CASSADGTGSVNTEAFF. CDR3 DNA: TGTGCCAGCAGTGCCGACGGCACAGGGTCGGTCAACACTGAAGCTTTCTTT.

This clonotype has a count of ten or more. This chain connects TRBV4-3 to TRBJ1-6; 7 bases match TRBD1. Germline lookup yields CDR1 LGHNA and CDR2 YSLEER. The CDR3 extends over 17 amino acids. Trimming cost V 2 bases and J 2 bases; bases outside gene matches: 6. The CDR3 protein is CASSQYQGVTYNSPLHF. CDR3 bases: TGCGCCAGCAGCCAATACCAGGGGGTCACCTATAATTCACCCCTCCACTTT.

This clonotype was picked up many times. The DNA for the CDR3 is TGTGCCAGCAGTGAATCTCCGGCAGGGGGTTCCTACGAGCAGTACTTC. The encoded protein is CASSESPAGGSYEQYF. The chain is built from TRBV25-1 and TRBJ2-7, with 7 bases identical to TRBD1. J gave up 1 base and V 1 base, and 7 bases lay outside the gene matches. The CDR3 runs 16 residues. The germline CDR1 and CDR2 sequences are MGHDK and SYGVNS.

This clonotype has a count of ten or more. The chain employs TRBV20-1 and TRBJ2-5, with 7 positions matching TRBD2. Germline values: CDR1 DFQATT, CDR2 SNEGSKA (reference sequence). This CDR3 comprises 13 residues. The CDR3 bases are TGCAGCTTCCAGCGGGAATTACAAGAGACCCAGTACTTC. This translates into CSFQRELQETQYF.

This chain connects TRBV11-2 to TRBJ1-6; 7 bases are a match to TRBD1. CDR1 SGHAT and CDR2 FQNNGV come from the germline V gene. This CDR3 has 15 amino acids. Trimming cost V 0 bases and J 15 bases; bases outside gene matches: 11. CDR3 DNA sequence: TGTGCCAGCAGCTTAGAAACTACAGGGGCGAGGCTCCTCCACTTT. As protein: CASSLETTGARLLHF. The full variable domain, rest sourced from reference TRBV11-2 and TRBJ1-6, is EAGVAQSPRYKIIEKRQSVAFWCNPISGHATLYWYQQILGQGPKLLIQFQNNGVVDDSQLPKDRFSAERLKGVDSTLKIQPAKLEDSAVYLCASSLETTGARLLHFGNGTRLTVT.

A single count supports this clonotype. The chain links TRBV12-3 or TRBV12-4 to TRBJ2-2, with D maybe TRBD2 (6 bases). The CDR3 is made up of 14 amino acids. Trimming took off 9 bases at V and 6 bases at J, with 17 bases between the two ends. The CDR3 here is CASSPSGVAGELFF. The CDR3 region has the DNA TGTGCCAGTTCTCCTTCGGGGGTTGCCGGGGAGCTGTTTTTT.

This clonotype came up many times. This rearrangement joins TRBV6-2 or TRBV6-3 to TRBJ2-7; 9 bases line up with TRBD2. There are 15 residues in the CDR3. V dropped 0 bases and J dropped 3; count of bases not matched to a gene: 3. Germline V CDR1 and CDR2: MNHEY, SVGEGT. The CDR3 loop is CASSYSSSGSYEQYF. The CDR3 region has the DNA TGTGCCAGCAGTTACTCGAGTAGCGGGAGCTACGAGCAGTACTTC.

This clonotype has a handful of counts. The chain is built from TRBV2 and TRBJ2-7, with 9 bases aligning to TRBD1. Germline assignment: CDR1 SNHLY and CDR2 FYNNEI. The CDR3 is made up of 15 amino acids. J gave up 4 bases and V 8 bases, and 12 bases lay outside the gene matches. Here the CDR3 DNA reads TGTGCCAGCCGCCTCCCAGGGACAGGGACGTACGAGCAGTACTTC. Its protein is CASRLPGTGTYEQYF.

At least ten counts were recorded for this clonotype. The chain uses TRBV7-9 and TRBJ2-3, with TRBD2 matching 7 bases. Germline V lookup: CDR1 SEHNR, CDR2 FQNEAQ (reference sequence). Losses at the gene ends were 1 base for V and 4 bases for J; bases not matched to a gene: 5. The CDR3 covers 15 residues. The CDR3 sequence is CASSLGLAVADTQYF. The CDR3 coding sequence is TGTGCCAGCAGCTTAGGGCTAGCGGTCGCAGATACGCAGTATTTT.

This clonotype was seen ten or more times. This sequence joins TRBV9 and TRBJ2-3; possibly TRBD2 for D (5 bases). This CDR3 is built from 16 residues. Germline V gene lookup returns CDR1 SGDLS and CDR2 YYNGEE. Trimming removed 0 bases at V and 3 bases at J, with 14 bases between. CDR3 in amino acids: CASSVGYSRGTDTQYF. In DNA, the CDR3 is TGTGCCAGCAGCGTAGGATATAGCCGCGGGACAGATACGCAGTATTTT.

In its sample, this clonotype was seen a few times. A much larger clone differs from this one at a single base, so this may be a read error. The genes are TRBV27 and TRBJ2-5, with 10 bases matching TRBD2. Germline V gene lookup returns CDR1 MNHEY and CDR2 SMNVEV (reference sequence). The CDR3 length is 15 residues. CDR3 residues: CVSSLQREGFETQYF. CDR3 sequence (DNA): TGTGTCAGCAGTTTACAGCGGGAGGGATTCGAGACCCAGTACTTC.

The V gene is TRBV15, the J gene TRBJ2-5; perhaps D is TRBD1 or TRBD2 (7 bases each). Trimming removed 5 bases at V and 3 bases at J, with 16 bases between. CDR3 length: 15 residues. The germline V gene has CDR1 LNHNV and CDR2 YYDKDF (reference sequence). For the CDR3, the DNA is TGTGCCACCAGCCCCCGACAGGGAGGGAAAGAGACCCAGTACTTC. It yields the protein CATSPRQGGKETQYF.

This clonotype showed up many times. The CDR3 region is CASSYWSPSGRASFDYEQYF. For the CDR3, the DNA is TGTGCCAGCAGTTACTGGTCTCCTAGCGGGAGGGCCAGCTTTGACTACGAGCAGTACTTC. J is TRBJ2-7 and V is TRBV6-2 or TRBV6-3, with 12 positions matching TRBD2. Trimming cost V 1 base and J 3 bases; bases outside gene matches: 16. The CDR3 has 20 residues. The germline V gene has CDR1 MNHEY and CDR2 SVGEGT.

This clonotype has a count of ten or more. Written as DNA, the CDR3 is TGTGCCAGCAGCTACGGGGCTAGCGACTCCTACGAGCAGTACTTC. This codes for CASSYGASDSYEQYF. The J gene is TRBJ2-7, the V gene TRBV7-3; possibly TRBD2 for D (6 bases). The V gene lost 4 bases and the J gene lost 0 bases, with 13 bases spanning the gap. Germline assignment: CDR1 SGHTA and CDR2 FQGTGA. The length of the CDR3 is 15 residues. The variable domain in full, with the rest retrieved from reference TRBV7-3 and TRBJ2-7, is GAGVSQTPSNKVTEKGKYVELRCDPISGHTALYWYRQSLGQGPEFLIYFQGTGAADDSGLPNDRFFAVRPEGSVSTLKIQRTERGDSAVYLCASSYGASDSYEQYFGPGTRLTVT.

This clonotype was detected many times. The genes are TRBV29-1 and TRBJ2-7; 10 nucleotides align to TRBD2. The V segment lost 6 bases and the J segment 2 bases; nucleotides outside the gene matches: 22. CDR3 size: 19 residues. The V gene's germline CDR1 is SQVTM and CDR2 ANQGSEA. The CDR3 DNA sequence: TGCAGCGTCCGGTGGGGGTATACTAGCGGGACAGGTCCGCCCTACGAGCAGTACTTC. The encoded protein is CSVRWGYTSGTGPPYEQYF.

At least ten counts were recorded for this clonotype. The CDR3 DNA follows: TGTGCCAGCAGTTACCGAAGGCGGGATTTGGATCGCGGCTACACCTTC. Translating it yields CASSYRRRDLDRGYTF. This chain uses TRBV6-5 with TRBJ1-2; the D is unclear. Germline V CDR1 and CDR2: MNHEY, SVGAGI. The CDR3 is 16 residues long. V lost 2 bases and J lost 8, with 21 bases in between.